Listed below are T cell receptor beta chains from one sample, sequenced in a study of CD8 T cells in acute hepatitis C reinfection. Sequencing was performed with immunoSEQ multiplex PCR; in TCRdb, only in-frame clones are kept and a portion is missing. The sample holds fewer than 40,000 clones, 70% to 90% seen once. Sample: naive CD8+ T cells from PBMCs. Receptors were obtained from a woman between 18 and 30 years old who spontaneously cleared hepatitis C infection. Both conserved end residues are part of each CDR3. A D gene is named only where the DNA matches it firmly. Size is omitted from some rows. Given values are once, few, many or a class for expanded clones.

J gene,V gene,CDR3 length,clone size,D gene,CDR3 DNA,CDR3 protein
TRBJ1-5,TRBV27,13,.,.,TGTGCCAGCAGTTTAAAGGGCAATCAGCCCCAGCATTTT,CASSLKGNQPQHF
TRBJ2-3,TRBV6-5,15,.,.,TGTGCCAGCAGTTTGGCCAGGCTATCCACAGATACGCAGTATTTT,CASSLARLSTDTQYF
TRBJ2-7,TRBV27,16,.,TRBD1,TGTGCCAGCAGTTTACGTCCGGGACAGGGGGCCTACGAGCAGTACTTC,CASSLRPGQGAYEQYF
TRBJ1-2,TRBV4-1,14,once,.,TGCGCCAGCAGCCAAGATTCAGGGGAGGCTGGCTACACCTTC,CASSQDSGEAGYTF
TRBJ1-2,TRBV7-9,14,.,.,TGTGCCAGCAGCTTAGGGGCAGGAGGCTATGGCTACACCTTC,CASSLGAGGYGYTF
TRBJ2-7,TRBV9,15,.,TRBD2,TGTGCCAGCAGCGTATCGGCGCTAGCGGGAAACGAGCAGTACTTC,CASSVSALAGNEQYF
TRBJ1-5,TRBV6-1,14,.,.,TGTGCCACAGCATCGGAGGGAATTCATCAGCCCCAGCATTTT,CATASEGIHQPQHF
TRBJ2-4,TRBV15,13,few,.,TGTGCCACCAGCGCCCCGACTGGACGCGTTCAGTACTTC,CATSAPTGRVQYF
TRBJ1-5,TRBV7-2,16,.,TRBD1,TGTGCCAGCAGCGATCCCCAGGGGGCCGGCAATCAGCCCCAGCATTTT,CASSDPQGAGNQPQHF
TRBJ1-5,TRBV19,12,.,.,TGTGCCAGTACGAGGGGGGGGCAGCCCCAGCATTTT,CASTRGGQPQHF
TRBJ1-1,TRBV18,12,.,.,TGTGCCAGCTCACCTAGTAACACTGAAGCTTTCTTT,CASSPSNTEAFF
TRBJ1-2,TRBV20-1,11,.,.,TGCAGTGCTAGTACAACCTATGGCTACACCTTC,CSASTTYGYTF
TRBJ2-7,TRBV5-1,15,.,TRBD2,TGCGCCAGCAGCTCCGGGACTAGCGGCTCCTACGAGCAGTACTTC,CASSSGTSGSYEQYF
TRBJ1-1,TRBV19,11,.,.,TGTGCCAGTAGTATGGTCTCTGAAGCTTTCTTT,CASSMVSEAFF
TRBJ1-1,TRBV7-9,12,.,.,TGTGCCATCCGACTAGAGGAGACTGAAGCTTTCTTT,CAIRLEETEAFF
TRBJ1-5,TRBV29-1,15,.,.,TGCAGCGTTGGGGCAGCGCGGGATAGCAATCAGCCCCAGCATTTT,CSVGAARDSNQPQHF